This T cell receptor (beta chain) is from a study of T cell repertoires in cytomegalovirus infection. Across the study: In public TCR beta signatures, there were indications of both CMV infection and matching HLA type. Overall study results and limits: The ex vivo response was dominated by HLA-C-restricted CMV-specific TCR beta clonotypes. Cumulative public TCR beta family frequency identified carriers of CMV plus the relevant HLA.

Unmatched junction bases numbered 11, after V lost 0 bases and J lost 2 bases. Looked up from germline, CDR1 is SGHVS and CDR2 is FQNEAQ. The CDR3 is 19 residues long. A few counts support this clonotype. Its antigen is undetermined. TCRdb reprocessed the reads via MiXCR and lists one record per CDR3 protein. In the table there are roughly 350,000 distinct CDR3 sequences, roughly 34% of which are singletons. The sample was cultured PBMCs, taken from culture after CMV antigen stimulation. This chain connects TRBV7-8 to TRBJ2-1; 9 bases line up with TRBD2. The TCR comes from a human donor in good health (CMV status not recorded). Some clones in this sample may be carry-over from other donors' samples. CDR3 sequence reads: CASSLAGGTSRGPYNEQFF. The DNA for the CDR3 is TGTGCCAGCAGCTTAGCCGGGGGGACTAGCAGGGGCCCCTACAATGAGCAGTTCTTC.